This TCR beta chain was found in a study of identifying expanded T cells in peripheral blood (dated by TCRdb to between 2018 and 2021). At the level of the whole study: Separate aliquots of the same genomic DNA pool were sequenced to produce technical replicates, and four replicates were compared in pairs. Study-wide conclusions, independent of this receptor: Variance in clone template counts between approximately two-week samples significantly increased with total template count across all healthy donors. The authors expected that biological variance in healthy repertoires might rise further over much longer intervals, such as months to years. Across all healthy-donor time intervals, the beta-binomial model significantly lowered both the number of clones called differentially abundant and the false-positive rate. Between technical replicates the binomial model flagged about 1.2 differentially abundant clones, whereas over around 2 weeks the binomial model flagged about 16.4 and over roughly 4 weeks around 20.

The immunoSEQ Assay, which relies on bias-controlled multiplex PCR amplification of genomic DNA, was used to profile TCRbeta CDR3 regions. On the study's bioinformatics: The absolute abundance of each unique TCRbeta CDR3 region was quantified after sequences were collapsed and filtered. Differential abundance was tested with a binomial (Fisher-equivalent) model and with a beta-binomial model adding time-dependent variance fitted from healthy donors. Any clone with fewer than 5 combined templates was excluded, and a clone was called differentially abundant if its Benjamini-Hochberg FDR was below 0.01. Using the form v = (b*log(k)+a)^2, the beta-binomial variance was modeled as a function of the total template count across the two samples. The clones in this table, taken by TCRdb from immuneACCESS, are in-frame only. Not every clone is retained; where verified, under half of the shortfall comes from an unresolved V gene, and the cause of the rest is unknown. The V and J calls and the clone size are those of that table, but D and trimming were determined from the DNA. The sample has 100,000 or so clones on record, approximately 88% of them singletons. 5% to 6.5% of the sample is taken by the ten largest.

During the collection period, no infections or other immune events were recorded for the healthy donors. Time-dependent variance in a beta-binomial model of T-cell clone differential abundance was calibrated using healthy-donor blood repertoires as a training cohort. The training cohort included 10 or so healthy donors, of whom 3 were female and 7 were male. On average the donors were around 39 years old, and their ages spanned about 29 to 64 years. Whole blood from each healthy donor was obtained from a commercial supplier and was collected at three time points around 15 days apart. For immunosequencing, genomic DNA was extracted from whole blood that had not been sorted. Reading from cysteine to phenylalanine, the CDR3 counts 15 amino acids. Kept here is only the CDR3 DNA, which spans 45 bases and is read in frame from base 1. After removal of 4 bases from V and 4 bases from J, the junction retains 8 bases not matched to a gene. Sequences SGHAT (CDR1) and FQDESV (CDR2) are obtained from the germline V gene (reference sequence).

Remarks on this clone: This receptor's antigen is unknown. Per-base quality was not reported, and no clone a single base away is much larger than it.

The chain employs TRBV11-1 and TRBJ2-5; 8 nucleotides in the junction match TRBD2. The clonotype originates from a person aged 18 to 70 in good health. Material: blood. The sequenced DNA is TGTGCCAGCAGCTCCCATCCCGGGGGGGGAGAGACCCAGTACTTC. This codes for CASSSHPGGGETQYF.